What follows is one T cell receptor (beta chain) and its context. The antigen is unknown. This sample is part of a study of shared clonotypes between healthy human individuals. For the study at large: CD4 naive cells filled three plates per donor, CD4 memory three, CD8 naive two and CD8 memory one.

Assay: immunoSEQ multiplex PCR; the TCRdb copy retains only in-frame clones and omits some. The sample contains about 640,000 clones, 72% of which appear only once. The CDR3 contains 15 residues. V lost 2 bases and J 1 base, leaving 11 bases between the germline ends. Germline V gene lookup returns CDR1 SNHLY and CDR2 FYNNEI. Overall study results and limits: Generally, estimated richness proved larger in naive subsets than it did in memory subsets.

The donors, healthy adults who were HIV-negative, had experienced no recent acute infections or vaccinations. The TCR was taken from a woman aged 30 to 39 in good health. The source material was memory CD4+ T cells sorted from blood. Subset indicated: CD45RA-negative fraction. The chain couples TRBV2 to TRBJ1-1; D uncertain. CDR3 loop: CASSERPGGNTEAFF. CDR3 coding DNA: TGTGCCAGCAGTGAACGTCCAGGAGGGAACACTGAAGCTTTCTTT.